A single sample gave rise to the 12 T cell receptor beta chains below, sequenced in a study of response to subunit inactivated influenza vaccine. TCRdb re-derived calls from the RT-PCR reads in MiXCR, one entry per CDR3 protein. The data contain 500,000 to 600,000 distinct CDR3 sequences, 13% of them seen just once; the ten biggest clones take up under 15%. The specimen comprised PBMCs from blood, sampled more than 35 days after vaccination. These receptors originate from a man aged 45-65 years who received an inactivated influenza vaccine.

This clonotype was found many times. The chain links TRBV7-2 to TRBJ2-1, with D perhaps matching TRBD2 (5 bases). CDR1 and CDR2 (germline): SGHTA, FQGNSA. The CDR3 covers 13 residues. V dropped 5 bases and J dropped 9 bases, with 14 bases sitting between them. This CDR3 is CASSPNTRTEQFF. CDR3 nucleotides: TGTGCCAGCAGCCCTAATACTAGAACTGAGCAGTTCTTC.

This clonotype was counted only a few times. This chain connects TRBV12-3 or TRBV12-4 to TRBJ2-1; the D call may be TRBD1 or TRBD2 (5 bases each). Trimming pared 8 bases from V and 6 bases from J, leaving 26 bases between. CDR3 size: 17 residues. The CDR3 loop is CASGIAFGGTRINEQFF. The CDR3 DNA reads TGTGCCAGCGGAATTGCTTTTGGGGGAACAAGAATCAATGAGCAGTTCTTC.

Ten or more counts support this clonotype. CDR3 nucleotides: TGTGCCAGCAGCCCCTCTGGAGCCTACAATGAGCAGTTCTTC. It specifies CASSPSGAYNEQFF. This chain uses TRBV11-2 with TRBJ2-1; no clear D gene. V gave up 5 bases and J gave up 2 bases, with 10 bases separating them. In germline, CDR1 is SGHAT, CDR2 FQNNGV. The CDR3 spans 14 residues.

The chain joins TRBV6-6 to TRBJ1-5, with 7 bases identical to TRBD1. Germline CDR1 is MNHNY and CDR2 is SVGAGI (reference sequence). CDR3 length: 14 residues. V shed 7 bases, J shed 5 bases, and the junction held 8 bases outside the gene matches. DNA for the CDR3: TGTGCCAGCAATTTCAGGGGGGAGGATCAGCCCCAGCATTTT. Encoded protein: CASNFRGEDQPQHF.

This clonotype was recorded a few times. The CDR3 nucleotides read TGCGCCAGCAGCCCCCGTCCTGTGTTTCAAGAGACCCAGTACTTC. This translates into CASSPRPVFQETQYF. The chain combines TRBV4-1 with TRBJ2-5, with D hard to call. The V end lost 4 bases, the J end lost 2 bases, and 14 bases lay between the germline ends. Germline V lookup: CDR1 MGHRA, CDR2 YSYEKL. The CDR3 is 15 residues long.

This clonotype showed up just a few times. The chain uses TRBV11-2 and TRBJ2-5; 10 bases are a match to TRBD2. The J segment lost 5 bases and the V segment lost 0 bases, leaving 6 bases of the junction unmatched. This CDR3 region has 16 residues. The germline V gene has CDR1 SGHAT and CDR2 FQNNGV. CDR3 protein: CASSLEPSGGAETQYF. The CDR3 nucleotides read TGTGCCAGCAGCTTAGAGCCTAGCGGGGGTGCGGAGACCCAGTACTTC.

This clonotype was seen a few times. The CDR3 bases are TGCAGTGCCCCCGGGACTAGCGGACCCTACGAGCAGTACTTC. It specifies CSAPGTSGPYEQYF. The chain links TRBV20-1 to TRBJ2-7; 11 positions agree with TRBD2. V shed 6 bases and J 2 bases; nucleotides not matched to a gene: 6. The length of the CDR3 is 14 residues. Germline-derived CDR1 and CDR2 are DFQATT and SNEGSKA (reference sequence).

The sample holds many counts of this clonotype. CDR3 bases: TGTGCCATCCTGGACACATACAATGAGCAGTTCTTC. Translating it yields CAILDTYNEQFF. The chain combines TRBV10-3 with TRBJ2-1, with D perhaps matching TRBD1 (5 bases). CDR1 is ENHRY and CDR2 is SYGVKD in the germline V gene. V dropped 8 bases and J dropped 4 bases, with 9 bases sitting between them. The CDR3 covers 12 residues.

This chain uses TRBV7-2 with TRBJ2-7; 8 bases fit TRBD1. V shed 5 bases, J shed 2 bases, and the junction held 8 bases outside the gene matches. The CDR3 extends over 15 amino acids. CDR1 and CDR2 (germline): SGHTA, FQGNSA. This chain's CDR3 is CASSAVTGGPYEQYF. The CDR3 DNA sequence: TGTGCCAGCAGCGCCGTCACAGGGGGTCCCTACGAGCAGTACTTC.

The DNA for the CDR3 is TGTGCCAGCAGTTCCGGAGGGAGGCAAGAGACCCAGTACTTC. This gives the protein CASSSGGRQETQYF. This chain connects TRBV6-5 to TRBJ2-5, with D possibly being TRBD2 (6 bases). V gave up 4 bases and J gave up 2 bases, with 11 bases separating them. Germline CDR1 and CDR2: MNHEY and SVGAGI. The CDR3 length is 14 residues.

This clonotype was recorded many times. The chain recombines TRBV12-3 or TRBV12-4 with TRBJ2-1; 10 nucleotides align to TRBD2. The V and J ends lost 5 bases and 2 bases, in that order; junction bases with no gene match: 3. This CDR3 contains 15 residues. The CDR3 loop reads CASSPSGGPYNEQFF. In nucleotides, the CDR3 is TGTGCCAGCAGTCCTAGCGGGGGACCCTACAATGAGCAGTTCTTC.

In its sample, this clonotype was seen a few times. The chain has TRBV7-7 and TRBJ2-7; 8 positions agree with TRBD1. Germline-derived CDR1 and CDR2 are SSHAT and FNYEAQ (reference sequence). J was trimmed by 5 bases and V by 5 bases; bases with no gene match: 11. This CDR3 region has 15 residues. The CDR3 coding sequence is TGTGCCAGCAGCAAATCCGGACAGGGAGGCCACGAGCAGTACTTC. It specifies CASSKSGQGGHEQYF. Full variable domain (outside the CDR3, taken from reference TRBV7-7 and TRBJ2-7): GAGVSQSPRYKVTKRGQDVTLRCDPISSHATLYWYQQALGQGPEFLTYFNYEAQPDKSGLPSDRFSAERPEGSISTLTIQRTEQRDSAMYRCASSKSGQGGHEQYFGPGTRLTVT.